Here is one T cell receptor (beta chain) with its context. The entry originates in a study of cytomegalovirus exposure and HLA in healthy donors. CDR1 SQVTM and CDR2 ANQGSEA come from the germline V gene. V lost 7 bases and J lost 3, with 15 bases in between. This CDR3 is built from 13 residues. A multiplex PCR was run with 60 Vbeta primers and 13 Jbeta primers. Sequencing was performed with immunoSEQ multiplex PCR; in TCRdb, only in-frame clones are kept and a portion is missing. The sample lists under 200,000 clones; over 70% were seen once. This clonotype was sampled from a woman between 45 and 60 years old in good health and CMV-seropositive. Sequencing was done on a sample of PBMCs. The gene calls are TRBV29-1 and TRBJ1-1; possible D gene TRBD1, 6 bases. For the CDR3, the DNA is TGCAGCGCCGCCGGTGGGGGCGACACTGAAGCTTTCTTT. Its translation is CSAAGGGDTEAFF.